The rows below give T cell receptor beta chains drawn from one sample of a study of shared T cell receptors in the human thymus. TCRdb's table, derived via immunoSEQ multiplex PCR, lists solely in-frame clones and lacks some. The table shows some 700,000 clones, with around 85% occurring only once. The same specimen was also included in a second study, on human thymus T cells.

The sequenced sample was thymocytes. All receptors come from a girl under three years old with a congenital heart defect. Each CDR3 is given with its conserved first and last residue. Each record gives: V gene, D gene, J gene, clone size, CDR3 length, CDR3 DNA, CDR3 protein. The D gene is left open where the match is weak. Size tells how often a clone was seen (once, few, many) or the class of an expanded clone, and some rows leave it out.

v_gene: TRBV5-1
d_gene: TRBD1
j_gene: TRBJ2-7
abundance: NA
len: 15
CDR3nt: TGCGCCAGCAATCAGGCCGGGACAGGGGGCAACGAGCAGTACTTC
CDR3aa: CASNQAGTGGNEQYF

v_gene: TRBV7-2
d_gene: NA
j_gene: TRBJ1-2
abundance: NA
len: 14
CDR3nt: TGTGCCAGCTCAGCTACCGGCGGAAACTATGGCTACACCTTC
CDR3aa: CASSATGGNYGYTF

v_gene: TRBV6-6
d_gene: TRBD1
j_gene: TRBJ2-7
abundance: NA
len: 15
CDR3nt: TGTGCCAGCAGTCATATCGAGCTGACAGGGTGGGAGCAGTACTTC
CDR3aa: CASSHIELTGWEQYF

v_gene: TRBV6-6
d_gene: NA
j_gene: TRBJ1-3
abundance: NA
len: 14
CDR3nt: TGTGCCAGCAATCCTGGTCAACTGGGAAACACCATATATTTT
CDR3aa: CASNPGQLGNTIYF

v_gene: TRBV10-3
d_gene: TRBD1
j_gene: TRBJ1-5
abundance: NA
len: 19
CDR3nt: TGTGCCATCAGTGCAGCCGACAGGGGCCGCAATTATAGCAATCAGCCCCAGCATTTT
CDR3aa: CAISAADRGRNYSNQPQHF

v_gene: TRBV4-2
d_gene: NA
j_gene: TRBJ2-5
abundance: NA
len: 13
CDR3nt: TGTGCCAGCAGGGGGACATTTCAAGAGACCCAGTACTTC
CDR3aa: CASRGTFQETQYF

v_gene: TRBV7-7
d_gene: TRBD2
j_gene: TRBJ2-3
abundance: NA
len: 17
CDR3nt: TGTGCTAGCAGCCCAGGGCTAGCGGGGGGAGGTAGAGATACGCAGTATTTT
CDR3aa: CASSPGLAGGGRDTQYF

v_gene: TRBV28
d_gene: NA
j_gene: TRBJ2-3
abundance: NA
len: 15
CDR3nt: TGTGCCAGCAGTCCCCGTGGTACTTACACAGATACGCAGTATTTT
CDR3aa: CASSPRGTYTDTQYF

v_gene: TRBV14
d_gene: NA
j_gene: TRBJ1-4
abundance: NA
len: 15
CDR3nt: TGTGCCAGCAGCCCCCCCGGCGGTAAATATGAAAAACTGTTTTTT
CDR3aa: CASSPPGGKYEKLFF

v_gene: TRBV11-2
d_gene: NA
j_gene: TRBJ2-1
abundance: NA
len: 17
CDR3nt: TGTGCCAGCAGCTTACCAGGACCCGGGACTCTAAACAATGAGCAGTTCTTC
CDR3aa: CASSLPGPGTLNNEQFF

v_gene: TRBV5-1
d_gene: TRBD1
j_gene: TRBJ1-1
abundance: NA
len: 14
CDR3nt: TGCGCCAGCAGCTCGACAGGGTTGAACACTGAAGCTTTCTTT
CDR3aa: CASSSTGLNTEAFF

v_gene: TRBV2
d_gene: NA
j_gene: TRBJ1-3
abundance: NA
len: 13
CDR3nt: TGTGCCAGAAAGGCAGGCACTGGAAACACCATATATTTT
CDR3aa: CARKAGTGNTIYF

v_gene: TRBV30
d_gene: NA
j_gene: TRBJ1-3
abundance: NA
len: 20
CDR3nt: TGTGCCTGGAGTGTAACATTGGGGGGTTTGGGCCCCGGGGCTGGAAACACCATATATTTT
CDR3aa: CAWSVTLGGLGPGAGNTIYF

v_gene: TRBV14
d_gene: NA
j_gene: TRBJ1-1
abundance: once
len: 14
CDR3nt: TGTGCCAGCAGCCTCCGGGAGCAGAACACTGAAGCTTTCTTT
CDR3aa: CASSLREQNTEAFF

v_gene: TRBV4-2
d_gene: TRBD1
j_gene: TRBJ1-6
abundance: NA
len: 17
CDR3nt: TGTGCCAGCAGCCAGAGGGGACAGGGTTTAAAGGGTTCACCCCTCCACTTT
CDR3aa: CASSQRGQGLKGSPLHF

v_gene: TRBV14
d_gene: TRBD1
j_gene: TRBJ2-6
abundance: NA
len: 18
CDR3nt: TGTGCCAGCAGCCCACGGACAGGGAAGTCCTCTGGGGCCAACGTCCTGACTTTC
CDR3aa: CASSPRTGKSSGANVLTF

v_gene: TRBV20-1
d_gene: NA
j_gene: TRBJ1-1
abundance: NA
len: 11
CDR3nt: TGCAGTGCTAGAAGGGGTGCTGAAGCTTTCTTT
CDR3aa: CSARRGAEAFF

v_gene: TRBV19
d_gene: TRBD1
j_gene: TRBJ2-3
abundance: NA
len: 15
CDR3nt: TGTGCCAGTAGTCTGGGACAGGGGAGTCTCGATACGCAGTATTTT
CDR3aa: CASSLGQGSLDTQYF

v_gene: TRBV18
d_gene: NA
j_gene: TRBJ1-4
abundance: NA
len: 16
CDR3nt: TGTGCCAGCTCACCCGACAGCTATGCAACTAATGAAAAACTGTTTTTT
CDR3aa: CASSPDSYATNEKLFF

v_gene: TRBV18
d_gene: NA
j_gene: TRBJ2-6
abundance: NA
len: 16
CDR3nt: TGTGCCAGCTCACCACCGTTCCACTCTGGGGCCAACGTCCTGACTTTC
CDR3aa: CASSPPFHSGANVLTF

v_gene: TRBV27
d_gene: TRBD1
j_gene: TRBJ2-5
abundance: NA
len: 14
CDR3nt: TGTGCCAGCAGTGCCGACAGGGACCAAGAGACCCAGTACTTC
CDR3aa: CASSADRDQETQYF

v_gene: TRBV27
d_gene: NA
j_gene: TRBJ1-2
abundance: NA
len: 14
CDR3nt: TGTGCCAGCAGTTTATCCCGCAGGGCGGGAGGCTACACCTTC
CDR3aa: CASSLSRRAGGYTF

v_gene: TRBV4-2
d_gene: TRBD1
j_gene: TRBJ1-4
abundance: NA
len: 17
CDR3nt: TGTGCCAGCAGCCAAGTCGGGCAGGTGGGGACAGATGAAAAACTGTTTTTT
CDR3aa: CASSQVGQVGTDEKLFF

v_gene: TRBV5-1
d_gene: NA
j_gene: TRBJ1-1
abundance: NA
len: 15
CDR3nt: TGCGCCAGCAGCTTGAGGGGGGGCGTGGACACTGAAGCTTTCTTT
CDR3aa: CASSLRGGVDTEAFF

v_gene: TRBV6-1
d_gene: NA
j_gene: TRBJ2-3
abundance: NA
len: 17
CDR3nt: TGTGCCAGCAGTGACCCCCTCCCCAGCGGCGGCGCAGATACGCAGTATTTT
CDR3aa: CASSDPLPSGGADTQYF

v_gene: TRBV2
d_gene: TRBD1
j_gene: TRBJ1-1
abundance: NA
len: 18
CDR3nt: TGTGCCAGCAGTGAAGCCCTAGGCCAGGGGGCGATGAACACTGAAGCTTTCTTT
CDR3aa: CASSEALGQGAMNTEAFF